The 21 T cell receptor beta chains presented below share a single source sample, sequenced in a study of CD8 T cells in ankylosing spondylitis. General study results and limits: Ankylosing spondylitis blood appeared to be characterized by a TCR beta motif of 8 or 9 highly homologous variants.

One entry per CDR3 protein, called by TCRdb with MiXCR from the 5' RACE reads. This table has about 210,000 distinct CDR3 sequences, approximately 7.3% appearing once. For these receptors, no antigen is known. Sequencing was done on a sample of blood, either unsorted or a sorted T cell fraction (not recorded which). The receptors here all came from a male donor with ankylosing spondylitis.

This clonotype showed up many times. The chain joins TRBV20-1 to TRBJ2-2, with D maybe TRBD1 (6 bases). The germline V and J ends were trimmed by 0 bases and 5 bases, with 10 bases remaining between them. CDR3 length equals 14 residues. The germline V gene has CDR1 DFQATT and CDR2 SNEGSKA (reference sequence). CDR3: CSARDVDRTGELFF. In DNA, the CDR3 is TGCAGTGCTAGAGATGTGGACAGAACCGGGGAGCTGTTTTTT.

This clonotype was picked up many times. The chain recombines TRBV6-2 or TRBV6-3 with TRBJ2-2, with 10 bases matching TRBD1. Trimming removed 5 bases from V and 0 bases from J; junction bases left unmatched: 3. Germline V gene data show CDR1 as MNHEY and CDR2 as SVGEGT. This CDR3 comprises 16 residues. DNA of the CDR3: TGTGCCAGCAGTCACGGGACAGGGGCGAACACCGGGGAGCTGTTTTTT. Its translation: CASSHGTGANTGELFF.

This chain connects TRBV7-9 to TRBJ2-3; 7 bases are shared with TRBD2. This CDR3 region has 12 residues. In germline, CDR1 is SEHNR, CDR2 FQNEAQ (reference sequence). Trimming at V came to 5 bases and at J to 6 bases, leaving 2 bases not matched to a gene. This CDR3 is CASSQGGDTQYF. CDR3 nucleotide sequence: TGTGCCAGCAGCCAGGGAGGGGATACGCAGTATTTT.

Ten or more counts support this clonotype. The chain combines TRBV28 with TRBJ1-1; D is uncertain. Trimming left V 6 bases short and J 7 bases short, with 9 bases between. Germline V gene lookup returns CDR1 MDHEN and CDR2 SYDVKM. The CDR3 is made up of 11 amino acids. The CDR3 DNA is TGTGCCAGCAGCGACCTTGATGAAGCTTTCTTT. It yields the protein CASSDLDEAFF.

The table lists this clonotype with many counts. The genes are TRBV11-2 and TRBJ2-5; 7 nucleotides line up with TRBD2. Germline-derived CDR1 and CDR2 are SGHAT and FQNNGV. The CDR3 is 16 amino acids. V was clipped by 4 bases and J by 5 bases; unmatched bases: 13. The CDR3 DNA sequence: TGTGCCAGCAGCTCGATGACTAGCAGGAATACGGAGACCCAGTACTTC. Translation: CASSSMTSRNTETQYF.

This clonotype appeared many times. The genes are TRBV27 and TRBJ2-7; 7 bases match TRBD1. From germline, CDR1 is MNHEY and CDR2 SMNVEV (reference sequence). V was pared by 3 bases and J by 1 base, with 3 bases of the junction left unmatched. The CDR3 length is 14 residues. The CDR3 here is CASSFRDRSYEQYF. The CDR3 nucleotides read TGTGCCAGCAGTTTCCGGGACAGATCCTACGAGCAGTACTTC.

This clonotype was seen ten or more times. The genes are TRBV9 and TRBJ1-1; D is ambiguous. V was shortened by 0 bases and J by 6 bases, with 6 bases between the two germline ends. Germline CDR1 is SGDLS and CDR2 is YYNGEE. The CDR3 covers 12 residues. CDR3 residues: CASSVGISEAFF. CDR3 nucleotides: TGTGCCAGCAGCGTAGGAATTTCTGAAGCTTTCTTT.

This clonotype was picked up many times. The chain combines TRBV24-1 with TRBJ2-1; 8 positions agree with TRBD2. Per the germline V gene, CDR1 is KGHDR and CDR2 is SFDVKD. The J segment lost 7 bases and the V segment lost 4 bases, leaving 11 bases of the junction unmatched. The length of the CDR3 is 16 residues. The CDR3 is CATSEEPAGEDNEQFF. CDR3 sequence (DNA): TGTGCCACCAGTGAAGAGCCAGCGGGAGAGGATAATGAGCAGTTCTTC.

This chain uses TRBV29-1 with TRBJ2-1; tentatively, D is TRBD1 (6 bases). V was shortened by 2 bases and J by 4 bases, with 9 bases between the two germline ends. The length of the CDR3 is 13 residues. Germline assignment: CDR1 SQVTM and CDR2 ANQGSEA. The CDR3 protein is CSVEQGTYNEQFF. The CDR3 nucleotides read TGCAGCGTTGAACAGGGGACATACAATGAGCAGTTCTTC.

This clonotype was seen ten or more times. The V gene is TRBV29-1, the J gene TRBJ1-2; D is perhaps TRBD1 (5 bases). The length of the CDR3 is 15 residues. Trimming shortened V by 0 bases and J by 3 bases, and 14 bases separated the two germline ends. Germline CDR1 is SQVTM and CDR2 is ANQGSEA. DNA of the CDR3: TGCAGCGTTGAAGAAAGCAGGGATGGATACTATGGCTACACCTTC. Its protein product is CSVEESRDGYYGYTF.

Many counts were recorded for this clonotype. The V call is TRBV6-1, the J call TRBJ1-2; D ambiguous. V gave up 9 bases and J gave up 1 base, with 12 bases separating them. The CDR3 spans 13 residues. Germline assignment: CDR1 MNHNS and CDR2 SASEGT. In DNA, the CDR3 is TGTGCCAGTACCGACGGAGTTAACTATGGCTACACCTTC. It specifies CASTDGVNYGYTF.

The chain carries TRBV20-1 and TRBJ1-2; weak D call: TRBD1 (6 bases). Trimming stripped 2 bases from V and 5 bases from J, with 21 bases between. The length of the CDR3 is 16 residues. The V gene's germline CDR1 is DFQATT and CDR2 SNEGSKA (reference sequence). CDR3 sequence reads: CSARNRVSLVSYGYTF. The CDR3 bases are TGCAGTGCTAGAAACAGGGTCTCTCTTGTCTCTTATGGCTACACCTTC.

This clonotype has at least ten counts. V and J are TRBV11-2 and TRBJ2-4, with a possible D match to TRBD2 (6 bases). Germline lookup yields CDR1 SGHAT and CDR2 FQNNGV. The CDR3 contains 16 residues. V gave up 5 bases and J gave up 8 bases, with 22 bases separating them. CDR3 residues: CASSPSFGGERDIQYF. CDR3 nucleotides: TGTGCCAGCAGCCCCTCATTCGGGGGAGAGCGAGACATTCAGTACTTC.

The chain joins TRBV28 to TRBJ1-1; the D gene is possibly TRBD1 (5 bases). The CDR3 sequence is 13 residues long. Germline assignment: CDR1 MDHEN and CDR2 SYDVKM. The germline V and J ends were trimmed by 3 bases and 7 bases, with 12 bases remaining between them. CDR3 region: CASSFTGTIEAFF. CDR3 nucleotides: TGTGCCAGCAGTTTTACAGGAACCATTGAAGCTTTCTTT. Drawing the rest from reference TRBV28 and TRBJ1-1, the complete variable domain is DVKVTQSSRYLVKRTGEKVFLECVQDMDHENMFWYRQDPGLGLRLIYFSYDVKMKEKGDIPEGYSVSREKKERFSLILESASTNQTSMYLCASSFTGTIEAFFGQGTRLTVV.

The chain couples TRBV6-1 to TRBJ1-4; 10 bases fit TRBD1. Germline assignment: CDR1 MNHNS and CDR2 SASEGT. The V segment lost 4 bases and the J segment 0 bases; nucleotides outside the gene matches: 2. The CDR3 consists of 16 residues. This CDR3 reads CASSGDRGATNEKLFF. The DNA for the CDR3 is TGTGCCAGCAGTGGGGACAGGGGTGCAACTAATGAAAAACTGTTTTTT.

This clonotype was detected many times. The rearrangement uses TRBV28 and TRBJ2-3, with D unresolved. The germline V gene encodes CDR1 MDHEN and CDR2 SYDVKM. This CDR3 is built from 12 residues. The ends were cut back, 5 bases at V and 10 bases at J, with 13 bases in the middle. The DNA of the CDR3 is TGTGCCAGCAGTGTCCGCGTAGGCGCGCAGTATTTT. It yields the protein CASSVRVGAQYF.

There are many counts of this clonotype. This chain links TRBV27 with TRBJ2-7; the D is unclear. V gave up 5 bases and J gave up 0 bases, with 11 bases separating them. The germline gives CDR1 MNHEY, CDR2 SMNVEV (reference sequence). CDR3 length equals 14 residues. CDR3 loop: CASSPTTVSYEQYF. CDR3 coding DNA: TGTGCCAGCAGTCCTACGACGGTCTCCTACGAGCAGTACTTC.

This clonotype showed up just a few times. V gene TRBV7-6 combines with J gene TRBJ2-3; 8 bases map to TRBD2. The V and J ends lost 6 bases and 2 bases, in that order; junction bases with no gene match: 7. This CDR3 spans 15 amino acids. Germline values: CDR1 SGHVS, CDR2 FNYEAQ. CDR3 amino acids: CASRKIAGPTDTQYF. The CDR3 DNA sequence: TGTGCCAGCAGAAAAATAGCGGGACCCACAGATACGCAGTATTTT.

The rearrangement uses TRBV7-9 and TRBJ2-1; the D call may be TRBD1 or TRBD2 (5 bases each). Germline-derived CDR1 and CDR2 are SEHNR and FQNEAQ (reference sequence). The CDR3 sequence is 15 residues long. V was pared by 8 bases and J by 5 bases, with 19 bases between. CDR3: CASAIGTEENNEQFF. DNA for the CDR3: TGTGCCAGCGCTATCGGGACGGAAGAGAACAATGAGCAGTTCTTC.

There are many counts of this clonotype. The chain's CDR3 is CATSGDSYEQYF. CDR3 nucleotide sequence: TGTGCCACCAGTGGGGACAGCTACGAGCAGTACTTC. This rearrangement joins TRBV24-1 to TRBJ2-7, with TRBD1 identical over 7 bases. Germline trimming cut 5 bases from V and 3 bases from J; bases unmatched to any gene: 0. The CDR3 totals 12 residues. Per germline, CDR1 KGHDR and CDR2 SFDVKD.

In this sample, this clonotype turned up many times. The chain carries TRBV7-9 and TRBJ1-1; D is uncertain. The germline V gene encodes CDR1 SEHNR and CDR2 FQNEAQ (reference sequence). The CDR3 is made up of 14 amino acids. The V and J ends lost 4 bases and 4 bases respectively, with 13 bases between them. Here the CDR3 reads CASSSDIRGTEAFF. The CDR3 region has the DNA TGTGCCAGCAGCTCCGACATACGAGGCACTGAAGCTTTCTTT.